This TCR beta chain was retrieved from a study of blood T cell repertoires in COVID-19. CDR3 size: 16 residues. In germline, CDR1 is SGHAT, CDR2 FQNNGV. V shed 2 bases, J shed 5 bases, and the junction held 9 bases outside the gene matches. The repertoire was sequenced with immunoSEQ multiplex PCR; TCRdb's copy has only in-frame clones and lacks some. The table has about 200,000 clones, about 83% seen once; the top ten hold 5% to 7%. The rearrangement joins TRBV11-2 to TRBJ2-5; TRBD2 agrees at 9 bases. Sequenced input: PBMCs or T cells enriched from blood (not recorded which). This TCR came from a man aged 40-49 years with acute COVID-19. The CDR3 loop is CASSLRGLAGTETQYF. The CDR3 DNA is TGTGCCAGCAGCTTACGGGGGCTAGCGGGAACGGAGACCCAGTACTTC.